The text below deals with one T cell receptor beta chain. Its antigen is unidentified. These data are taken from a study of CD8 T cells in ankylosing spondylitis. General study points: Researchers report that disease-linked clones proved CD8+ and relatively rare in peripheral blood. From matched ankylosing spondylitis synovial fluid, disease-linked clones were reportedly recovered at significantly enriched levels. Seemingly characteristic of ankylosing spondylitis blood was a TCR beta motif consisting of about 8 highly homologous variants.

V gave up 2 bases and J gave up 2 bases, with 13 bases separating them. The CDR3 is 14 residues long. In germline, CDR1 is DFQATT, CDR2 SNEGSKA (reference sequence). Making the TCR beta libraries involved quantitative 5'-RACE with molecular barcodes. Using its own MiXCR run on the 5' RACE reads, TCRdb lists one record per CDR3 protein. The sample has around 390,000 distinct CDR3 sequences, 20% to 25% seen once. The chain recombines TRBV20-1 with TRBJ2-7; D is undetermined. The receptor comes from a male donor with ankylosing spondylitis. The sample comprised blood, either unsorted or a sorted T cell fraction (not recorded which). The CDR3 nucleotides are TGCAGTGCTAGATTCGTGGGTGAGACCTACGAGCAGTACTTC. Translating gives CSARFVGETYEQYF.